These 27 T cell receptor beta chains share one sample of origin, sequenced in a study of T cells after yellow fever vaccination (dated by TCRdb to the late 2010s). The library was prepared using 5' RACE. The data were produced on an Illumina HiSeq 2500. TCRdb took the public reads, trimmed them with fastp at Q25, ran MiXCR for clone calling and kept in-frame beta chains. Each entry is one CDR3 protein sequence, shown with its most common DNA and genes. For this sample the table gives around 340,000 distinct CDR3 sequences, of which 8.5% to 9% were detected only once. More than 15% of the sample is held by the ten biggest clonotypes. The sample's treatment or condition label, in plain terms: live attenuated yellow fever vaccine strain. Sample: PBMCs, taken on the day of the first yellow fever vaccination. These receptors originate from a man aged 18 to 30 who received the YFV17D yellow fever vaccine.

This clonotype was found a few times. The rearrangement links TRBV27 to TRBJ2-3; D is unclear. The CDR3 spans 13 residues. Germline CDR1 is MNHEY and CDR2 is SMNVEV (reference sequence). V lost 0 bases and J 5 bases, leaving 6 bases between the germline ends. The chain's CDR3 is CASSLSGEDTQYF. CDR3 sequence (DNA): TGTGCCAGCAGTTTATCGGGTGAAGATACGCAGTATTTT.

In this sample, this clonotype turned up a few times. This chain connects TRBV19 to TRBJ1-2, with 8 bases that match TRBD1. Germline V lookup: CDR1 LNHDA, CDR2 SQIVND (reference sequence). The CDR3 totals 14 residues. V trimming: 3 bases; J trimming: 1 base; junction bases outside the gene matches: 1. The CDR3 DNA sequence: TGTGCCAGTAGTATCGACAGGGGTAACTATGGCTACACCTTC. This codes for CASSIDRGNYGYTF.

This clonotype was counted ten times or more. This rearrangement joins TRBV7-2 to TRBJ2-5; the D gene is possibly TRBD1 (5 bases). CDR1 is SGHTA and CDR2 is FQGNSA in the germline V gene. The CDR3 has 14 amino acids. V was clipped by 8 bases and J by 2 bases, with 15 bases between them. The CDR3 sequence is CASLFQGSQETQYF. The CDR3 coding sequence is TGTGCCAGCCTTTTCCAGGGTTCGCAAGAGACCCAGTACTTC.

This clonotype was counted a few times. The chain combines TRBV30 with TRBJ2-7, with D tentatively TRBD1 or TRBD2 (6 bases each). The CDR3 is made up of 12 amino acids. Per germline, CDR1 GTSNPN and CDR2 SVGIG (reference sequence). The germline V and J ends were trimmed by 4 bases and 2 bases, with 9 bases remaining between them. The CDR3 sequence is CAWIRGPYEQYF. Written as DNA, the CDR3 is TGTGCCTGGATCCGGGGGCCCTACGAGCAGTACTTC.

This clonotype was seen a handful of times. This sequence joins TRBV4-1 and TRBJ1-4; D is possibly TRBD1 (5 bases). Germline V gene lookup returns CDR1 MGHRA and CDR2 YSYEKL. Trimming took off 0 bases at V and 11 bases at J, with 16 bases between the two ends. CDR3 length: 15 residues. This chain's CDR3 is CASSQDIGGGQKLFF. The CDR3, as DNA: TGCGCCAGCAGCCAAGATATCGGCGGGGGTCAGAAACTGTTTTTT.

The chain uses TRBV12-3 or TRBV12-4 and TRBJ1-2; D uncertain. The CDR3 covers 13 residues. Deletions cut 1 base from V and 8 bases from J, with 11 bases between. The CDR3 region has the DNA TGTGCCAGCAGTTTAGTTGGTGGCGGCGGCTACACCTTC. It translates to CASSLVGGGGYTF.

The chain joins TRBV7-2 to TRBJ2-1; perhaps D is TRBD1 or TRBD2 (5 bases each). Trimming pared 3 bases from V and 10 bases from J, leaving 16 bases between. Germline V CDR1 and CDR2: SGHTA, FQGNSA. This CDR3 is built from 14 residues. CDR3 sequence: CASSFAGTPAEQFF. CDR3 sequence (DNA): TGTGCCAGCAGCTTTGCCGGGACCCCAGCGGAGCAGTTCTTC. The entire variable domain, with the rest obtained from reference TRBV7-2 and TRBJ2-1, is as follows: GAGVSQSPSNKVTEKGKDVELRCDPISGHTALYWYRQSLGQGLEFLIYFQGNSAPDKSGLPSDRFSAERTGGSVSTLTIQRTQQEDSAVYLCASSFAGTPAEQFFGPGTRLTVL.

This clonotype showed up many times. The DNA of the CDR3 is TGCAGTGCCTCGGGTCAGCTCTCTGGAAACACCATATATTTT. It specifies CSASGQLSGNTIYF. This chain links TRBV20-1 with TRBJ1-3; D call uncertain. The V gene's germline CDR1 is DFQATT and CDR2 SNEGSKA (reference sequence). Trimming left V 6 bases short and J 0 bases short, with 12 bases between. The CDR3 totals 14 residues.

This clonotype was seen repeatedly, ten times or more. CDR3 sequence reads: CAYRTGAKPYEQYV. DNA for the CDR3: TGTGCCTATAGAACAGGGGCGAAACCCTACGAGCAGTACGTC. V gene TRBV5-4 combines with J gene TRBJ2-7, with 7 bases fitting TRBD1. This CDR3 contains 14 residues. V dropped 10 bases and J dropped 2; count of bases not matched to a gene: 12. Germline assignment: CDR1 SGHNT and CDR2 YYREEE (reference sequence).

The sample holds a few counts of this clonotype. The rearrangement links TRBV7-3 to TRBJ2-3, with D hard to call. Per the germline V gene, CDR1 is SGHTA and CDR2 is FQGTGA. V lost 1 base and J lost 5, with 7 bases in between. The CDR3 consists of 13 residues. CDR3 sequence (DNA): TGTGCCAGCAGCTTAAGAAAAGGAGATACGCAGTATTTT. It specifies CASSLRKGDTQYF.

The chain has TRBV6-2 or TRBV6-3 and TRBJ2-1; the D is unclear. The CDR3 spans 17 residues. Germline V gene data show CDR1 as MNHEY and CDR2 as SVGEGT. V was shortened by 6 bases and J by 3 bases, with 21 bases between the two germline ends. The CDR3 coding sequence is TGTGCCAGCAGGGAAGGTGTCCCTCTTAATTTCTACAATGAGCAGTTCTTC. Amino acids: CASREGVPLNFYNEQFF.

The V and J genes are TRBV25-1 and TRBJ1-1; 8 bases agree with TRBD1. The V gene end was trimmed by 4 bases and the J gene end by 1 base; junction bases not matched to a gene: 5. CDR1 and CDR2 from the germline V gene are MGHDK and SYGVNS. The CDR3 length is 15 residues. As DNA, the CDR3 is TGTGCCAGCAGTGCCCCCGACAGGGGGAACACTGAAGCTTTCTTT. This codes for CASSAPDRGNTEAFF.

This clonotype turned up a few times. The chain carries TRBV5-1 and TRBJ2-2, with D possibly matching TRBD1 (5 bases). This CDR3 has 13 amino acids. In germline, CDR1 is SGHRS, CDR2 YFSETQ. V lost 0 bases to trimming and J lost 6 bases, with 6 bases between them. CDR3 bases: TGCGCCAGCAGCTTGGCGACAGCCGGGGAGCTGTTTTTT. Amino acid sequence: CASSLATAGELFF.

V gene TRBV7-2 combines with J gene TRBJ2-1; D gene uncertain. From germline, CDR1 is SGHTA and CDR2 FQGNSA. This CDR3 is 13 amino acids long. Trimming left V 0 bases short and J 12 bases short, with 12 bases between. The CDR3 spells CASSLASDRGQFF. CDR3 coding DNA: TGTGCCAGCAGCTTAGCGTCAGACCGCGGGCAGTTCTTC.

This clonotype was seen only a few times. The chain couples TRBV15 to TRBJ2-1; 13 nucleotides align to TRBD2. CDR1 and CDR2 (germline): LNHNV, YYDKDF (reference sequence). The length of the CDR3 is 14 residues. Losses at the gene ends were 6 bases for V and 10 bases for J; bases not matched to a gene: 6. DNA for the CDR3: TGTGCCACCAGGATGGGACTAGCGGGAATGGAGCAGTTCTTC. Residues: CATRMGLAGMEQFF.

The chain has TRBV15 and TRBJ2-7; 7 bases are a match to TRBD1. CDR3 length: 18 amino acids. The J segment lost 3 bases and the V segment lost 1 base, leaving 15 bases of the junction unmatched. Per the germline V gene, CDR1 is LNHNV and CDR2 is YYDKDF (reference sequence). CDR3 residues: CATSRVAGGLRLHYEQYV. CDR3 nucleotides: TGTGCCACCAGCAGAGTGGCAGGGGGTCTCCGACTTCACTACGAGCAGTACGTC.

Only a few counts were recorded for this clonotype. This rearrangement joins TRBV12-3 or TRBV12-4 to TRBJ2-3, with 7 bases fitting TRBD1. The CDR3 consists of 13 residues. V trimming: 6 bases; J trimming: 5 bases; junction bases outside the gene matches: 5. The CDR3, as DNA: TGTGCCAGCAGCACCAGGGGGATAGATACGCAGTATTTT. It translates to CASSTRGIDTQYF.

This clonotype appeared a few times. V gene TRBV7-8 combines with J gene TRBJ2-7; D may correspond to TRBD1 or TRBD2 (6 bases each). Trimming left V 1 base short and J 7 bases short, with 20 bases between. CDR1 and CDR2 (germline): SGHVS, FQNEAQ. The CDR3 covers 16 residues. DNA for the CDR3: TGTGCCAGCAGCTTAGAGGGGGGACTGCTGGGTACGGAGCAGTACTTC. Encoded protein: CASSLEGGLLGTEQYF.

The rearrangement joins TRBV5-4 to TRBJ1-1; D remains unclear. Trimming stripped 3 bases from V and 0 bases from J, with 12 bases between. CDR1 and CDR2 from the germline V gene are SGHNT and YYREEE (reference sequence). The CDR3 is 15 residues long. The CDR3, as DNA: TGTGCCAGCAGCTCAGACTTAGGGATGAACACTGAAGCTTTCTTT. Amino acid sequence: CASSSDLGMNTEAFF. Filled out from reference TRBV5-4 and TRBJ1-1, the complete variable domain reads ETGVTQSPTHLIKTRGQQVTLRCSSQSGHNTVSWYQQALGQGPQFIFQYYREEENGRGNFPPRFSGLQFPNYSSELNVNALELDDSALYLCASSSDLGMNTEAFFGQGTRLTVV.

This clonotype was counted a few times. The chain employs TRBV24-1 and TRBJ2-5; no definite D call. V dropped 5 bases and J dropped 1 base, with 10 bases sitting between them. The CDR3 covers 14 residues. The germline V gene encodes CDR1 KGHDR and CDR2 SFDVKD. The CDR3 is CATSASNGQETQYF. In nucleotides, the CDR3 is TGTGCCACCAGTGCCAGCAACGGCCAAGAGACCCAGTACTTC.

The chain uses TRBV28 and TRBJ1-1; tentatively, D is TRBD1 (5 bases). The CDR3 has 16 amino acids. CDR1 MDHEN and CDR2 SYDVKM come from the germline V gene. The ends were cut back, 4 bases at V and 1 base at J, with 16 bases in the middle. CDR3 residues: CASSSSPGRSNTEAFF. Written as DNA, the CDR3 is TGTGCCAGCAGTTCCAGCCCGGGACGGTCGAACACTGAAGCTTTCTTT.

V is TRBV5-1 and J is TRBJ2-5; no definite D call. Germline V gene lookup returns CDR1 SGHRS and CDR2 YFSETQ. V lost 4 bases and J lost 4, with 20 bases in between. CDR3 size: 16 residues. The CDR3: CASSLGVGPAAETQYF. The CDR3 coding sequence is TGCGCCAGCAGCCTTGGCGTCGGTCCGGCAGCAGAGACCCAGTACTTC.

This clonotype showed up many times. The chain has TRBV6-1 and TRBJ2-5, with a weak D call TRBD1 (6 bases). The CDR3 has 15 amino acids. V lost 10 bases to trimming and J lost 1 base, with 19 bases between them. CDR1 MNHNS and CDR2 SASEGT come from the germline V gene. CDR3 sequence: CATNQQGTSQETQYF. The CDR3 bases are TGTGCCACTAACCAGCAGGGGACCTCCCAAGAGACCCAGTACTTC.

This clonotype has only a few counts. The chain has TRBV18 and TRBJ1-3, with a weak D call TRBD1 (6 bases). In germline, CDR1 is KGHSH, CDR2 LQKENI. V was cut by 4 bases and J by 2 bases, with 9 bases left in between. The CDR3 consists of 14 residues. CDR3 loop: CASSLTGTGNTIYF. DNA of the CDR3: TGTGCCAGCTCACTCACAGGGACTGGAAACACCATATATTTT.

This clonotype turned up a few times. V gene TRBV20-1 combines with J gene TRBJ1-1, with D possibly being TRBD1 (5 bases). The CDR3 runs to 12 residues. CDR1 and CDR2 (germline): DFQATT, SNEGSKA (reference sequence). CDR3 in DNA: TGCGGATCCGGGGTCAGGGAAACTGAAGCTTTCTTT. Its protein product is CGSGVRETEAFF.

The CDR3 DNA is TGCGCCAGCAGTCTTGGTCCCGGGCTACCCCTCCACTTT. Translation gives CASSLGPGLPLHF. The rearrangement joins TRBV5-1 to TRBJ1-6; D remains unclear. The CDR3 consists of 13 residues. Germline V gene data show CDR1 as SGHRS and CDR2 as YFSETQ. V shed 5 bases and J shed 12 bases, with 15 bases lying between them.

Written as DNA, the CDR3 is TGTGCCAGCAGCTTGCGACAGGGGGCGGATGGCTACACCTTC. It encodes CASSLRQGADGYTF. V usage is TRBV7-2 and J usage is TRBJ1-2; 10 positions match TRBD1. V dropped 3 bases and J dropped 6; count of bases not matched to a gene: 4. The CDR3 runs to 14 residues. CDR1 is SGHTA, CDR2 FQGNSA, per germline.